A single sample is the source of the 22 T cell receptor beta chains below, sequenced in a study of blood T cell repertoires in COVID-19. The data were produced by immunoSEQ multiplex PCR, yet TCRdb's version contains in-frame clones alone and is incomplete. Of 13,000 or so clones in the sample, 90% were seen once. Input material: peripheral blood. The receptors stem from a man between 65 and 80 years old with active COVID-19.

The CDR3 DNA is TGTGCCAGCAGTTCCAGACAGGGGAATAATTCACCCCTCCACTTT. Translation: CASSSRQGNNSPLHF. V is TRBV6-5 and J is TRBJ1-6; TRBD1 matches 8 bases. This CDR3 comprises 15 residues. The V gene end was trimmed by 4 bases and the J gene end by 5 bases; junction bases not matched to a gene: 4. Germline CDR1 MNHEY, CDR2 SVGAGI.

This chain connects TRBV6-6 to TRBJ2-5, with 7 bases that match TRBD1. V lost 4 bases, J lost 1 base, and 6 bases stayed unmatched. CDR1 MNHNY and CDR2 SVGAGI come from the germline V gene (reference sequence). The CDR3 runs to 15 residues. CDR3 protein: CASSSVSGGQETQYF. DNA of the CDR3: TGTGCCAGCAGTTCCGTTTCAGGGGGCCAAGAGACCCAGTACTTC.

This clone was seen a single time. This chain connects TRBV14 to TRBJ2-7; 7 bases are a match to TRBD1. CDR3 size: 15 residues. Germline CDR1 reads SGHDN; CDR2 reads FVKESK. The ends lost 3 bases at V and 6 bases at J; junction bases unmatched: 11. DNA for the CDR3: TGTGCCAGCAGCCAGTTACAGGGGTGGAGTGTCGAGCAGTACTTC. It yields the protein CASSQLQGWSVEQYF.

In DNA, the CDR3 is TGTGCCAGCAGCTTATTAACCCCGGGGACAGGGGGTACCGAGCAGTACTTC. Residues: CASSLLTPGTGGTEQYF. This rearrangement joins TRBV7-6 to TRBJ2-7, with 11 bases that match TRBD1. Looked up from germline, CDR1 is SGHVS and CDR2 is FNYEAQ. V trimming: 2 bases; J trimming: 6 bases; junction bases outside the gene matches: 12. This CDR3 has 17 amino acids.

The CDR3 is CASTPAGGDTQYF. The CDR3 coding sequence is TGTGCCAGCACCCCCGCGGGGGGAGATACGCAGTATTTT. The chain couples TRBV6-5 to TRBJ2-3; TRBD2 matches at 8 bases. J was trimmed by 5 bases and V by 7 bases; bases with no gene match: 5. CDR3 size: 13 residues. Germline values: CDR1 MNHEY, CDR2 SVGAGI.

CDR3 in amino acids: CASTPAGGVQFF. The CDR3 DNA reads TGTGCCAGCACCCCAGCGGGGGGGGTGCAGTTCTTC. The rearrangement uses TRBV3-1 (or the pseudogene TRBV3-2) and TRBJ2-1; 10 bases map to TRBD2. V lost 7 bases to trimming and J lost 12 bases; unmatched junction nucleotides: 6. Germline CDR1 reads LGHDT; CDR2 reads YNNKEL (reference sequence). This CDR3 has 12 amino acids.

The chain uses TRBV18 and TRBJ2-7, with no clear D. This CDR3 is 11 amino acids long. Germline assignment: CDR1 KGHSH and CDR2 LQKENI. V lost 3 bases, J lost 2 bases, and 2 bases lay in between. Here the CDR3 DNA reads TGTGCCAGCTCACCCGCCTACGAGCAGTACTTC. It is translated as CASSPAYEQYF.

This rearrangement joins TRBV14 to TRBJ2-2; no clear D. The germline V gene encodes CDR1 SGHDN and CDR2 FVKESK. The CDR3 loop spans 13 amino acids. V was clipped by 3 bases and J by 4 bases, with 6 bases between them. The CDR3 reads CASSQYSTGELFF. As DNA, the CDR3 is TGTGCCAGCAGCCAGTATAGCACCGGGGAGCTGTTTTTT.

V usage is TRBV10-1 and J usage is TRBJ2-1, with 11 nucleotides matching TRBD2. The V segment lost 4 bases and the J segment 7 bases; nucleotides outside the gene matches: 3. This CDR3 is built from 14 residues. Germline V gene lookup returns CDR1 WNHNN and CDR2 SYGVQD (reference sequence). The CDR3 sequence: CASSVASGRNEQFF. The CDR3 coding sequence is TGCGCCAGCAGTGTGGCTAGCGGGAGGAATGAGCAGTTCTTC.

The chain joins TRBV5-5 to TRBJ2-7; D assignment may be TRBD1 or TRBD2 (6 bases each). This CDR3 has 15 amino acids. The germline V gene has CDR1 SGHKS and CDR2 YYEKEE (reference sequence). V shed 4 bases and J shed 5 bases, with 19 bases lying between them. In DNA form, the CDR3 reads TGTGCCAGCAGCCTGGGGGCCTCGGGGGTCAACGAGCAGTACTTC. This encodes CASSLGASGVNEQYF.

The chain carries TRBV19 and TRBJ2-3; 8 bases line up with TRBD2. The CDR3 totals 14 residues. Losses at the gene ends were 1 base for V and 6 bases for J; bases not matched to a gene: 3. Germline CDR1 and CDR2: LNHDA and SQIVND (reference sequence). CDR3 in DNA: TGTGCCAGTAGTATAGGGCGGGAGGTGGATACGCAGTATTTT. Encoded protein: CASSIGREVDTQYF.

The chain links TRBV5-8 to TRBJ2-7; D call uncertain. In germline, CDR1 is SGHTS, CDR2 YDEGEE. V lost 2 bases to trimming and J lost 4 bases, with 4 bases between them. CDR3 length equals 11 residues. The CDR3 DNA follows: TGTGCCAGCAGCTTCTCGTACGAGCAGTACTTC. Its protein product is CASSFSYEQYF. The full variable domain, in which reference TRBV5-8 and TRBJ2-7 provide the parts outside the CDR3, is EAGVTQSPTHLIKTRGQQATLRCSPISGHTSVYWYQQALGLGLQFLLWYDEGEERNRGNFPPRFSGRQFPNYSSELNVNALELEDSALYLCASSFSYEQYFGPGTRLTVT.

The J gene is TRBJ2-1, the V gene TRBV18; TRBD2 matches at 8 bases. Germline V lookup: CDR1 KGHSH, CDR2 LQKENI. This CDR3 is built from 15 residues. The trim removed 3 bases at V and 9 bases at J, leaving 10 bases unmatched. In DNA, the CDR3 is TGTGCCAGCTCACCCCCCGGGACTAGAGTCGGTGAGCAGTTCTTC. Amino acid sequence: CASSPPGTRVGEQFF.

The CDR3 spells CARTSYKEDTDTQYF. CDR3 DNA: TGTGCCAGGACCTCCTATAAGGAGGACACAGATACGCAGTATTTT. This sequence joins TRBV2 and TRBJ2-3; tentatively, D is TRBD2 (5 bases). V lost 9 bases and J 2 bases, leaving 18 bases between the germline ends. The germline gives CDR1 SNHLY, CDR2 FYNNEI. The CDR3 has 15 residues. The whole variable domain, filled in from reference TRBV2 and TRBJ2-3, reads EPEVTQTPSHQVTQMGQEVILRCVPISNHLYFYWYRQILGQKVEFLVSFYNNEISEKSEIFDDQFSVERPDGSNFTLKIRSTKLEDSAMYFCARTSYKEDTDTQYFGPGTRLTVL.

The gene calls are TRBV7-6 and TRBJ2-7, with TRBD1 as a possible D gene (5 bases). This CDR3 spans 16 amino acids. The V gene lost 2 bases and the J gene lost 2 bases, with 16 bases spanning the gap. The V gene's germline CDR1 is SGHVS and CDR2 FNYEAQ. The CDR3 loop is CASSLFAGPAPYEQYF. In DNA form, the CDR3 reads TGTGCCAGCAGCTTATTTGCAGGGCCCGCTCCCTACGAGCAGTACTTC.

This clone occurred once. The rearrangement uses TRBV15 and TRBJ2-5; 9 bases match TRBD2. CDR1 is LNHNV, CDR2 YYDKDF, per germline (reference sequence). The CDR3 totals 15 residues. V gave up 5 bases and J gave up 5 bases; unmatched junction bases: 9. Here the CDR3 reads CATSGLAGVDETQYF. CDR3 sequence (DNA): TGTGCCACCAGCGGTTTAGCGGGAGTAGATGAGACCCAGTACTTC.

The rearrangement links TRBV7-9 to TRBJ1-2; D gene uncertain. V shed 1 base and J shed 2 bases, with 11 bases lying between them. Germline V CDR1 and CDR2: SEHNR, FQNEAQ (reference sequence). The CDR3 totals 15 residues. CDR3 DNA: TGTGCCAGCAGCTTAGGGGAGGCACCGAACTATGGCTACACCTTC. Its translation is CASSLGEAPNYGYTF.

The J gene is TRBJ2-4, the V gene TRBV4-1, with TRBD1 matching 9 bases. The length of the CDR3 is 15 residues. V lost 3 bases and J lost 8; bases outside the gene matches: 8. Per germline, CDR1 MGHRA and CDR2 YSYEKL. Here the CDR3 DNA reads TGCGCCAGCAGCCATTCGGGACAGGGTTCGGACATTCAGTACTTC. The encoded protein is CASSHSGQGSDIQYF.

This clone turned up a few times. V is TRBV9 and J is TRBJ2-2, with 7 bases aligning to TRBD1. Germline V CDR1 and CDR2: SGDLS, YYNGEE. V was clipped by 1 base and J by 1 base; unmatched bases: 13. CDR3 length: 19 residues. The CDR3 nucleotides are TGTGCCAGCAGCGTACTTGCGACAGGGCATCGATGGAACACCGGGGAGCTGTTTTTT. Amino acids: CASSVLATGHRWNTGELFF.

The J gene is TRBJ2-7, the V gene TRBV12-5; 8 nucleotides agree with TRBD1. The V segment lost 7 bases and the J segment 4 bases; nucleotides outside the gene matches: 12. The germline gives CDR1 LGHNT, CDR2 FRNRAP. The CDR3 runs 15 residues. The CDR3 DNA follows: TGTGCTAGTGCCCTTGGGGCAGGGGGCACGTACGAGCAGTACTTC. Translation: CASALGAGGTYEQYF.

This sequence joins TRBV6-6 and TRBJ1-1, with a tentative D call TRBD1 (5 bases). CDR3 size: 14 residues. V lost 2 bases and J lost 3, with 10 bases in between. Germline V gives CDR1 MNHNY, CDR2 SVGAGI (reference sequence). The DNA of the CDR3 is TGTGCCAGCAGTTACATACAACAGGACACTGAAGCTTTCTTT. Encoded protein: CASSYIQQDTEAFF.

The rearrangement links TRBV7-8 to TRBJ2-1, with TRBD2 matching 14 bases. CDR3 length equals 18 residues. The germline CDR1 and CDR2 sequences are SGHVS and FQNEAQ. V lost 5 bases to trimming and J lost 0 bases; unmatched junction nucleotides: 6. Here the CDR3 reads CASSNRLAGGGSYNEQFF. The DNA for the CDR3 is TGTGCCAGCAGCAATAGACTAGCGGGAGGGGGCTCCTACAATGAGCAGTTCTTC.